A selection of T cell receptor beta chains follows, all from one sample in a study of T cells in Graves' hyperthyroidism and ophthalmopathy. TCRdb independently ran MiXCR on the multiplex PCR reads; one entry per CDR3 protein. The sample lists some 500,000 distinct CDR3 sequences; roughly a quarter were seen once. The sample was blood. Every receptor here comes from a woman in her 30s with Graves' ophthalmopathy. Each CDR3 is given without its conserved first and last residue. The order of the fields is V gene, D gene, J gene, CDR3 protein. The D gene is left open where the match is weak.

TRBV7-9	.	TRBJ2-7	ASSYLTGPYEQY
TRBV30	.	TRBJ1-5	AWSGTALNQPQH
TRBV18	.	TRBJ1-2	ASSPRELEGRGGYT
TRBV7-3	.	TRBJ1-1	ASTNRVGDTEAF
TRBV12-3/TRBV12-4	.	TRBJ2-7	ASSSVEGPYEQY
TRBV12-3/TRBV12-4	.	TRBJ1-2	ASSPPTGGRPYGYT
TRBV7-2	TRBD1	TRBJ2-5	ASSLRTGVETQY
TRBV2	.	TRBJ1-1	ATETRVNTEAF
TRBV12-3/TRBV12-4	TRBD1	TRBJ1-2	ASTFGTGDGYT
TRBV6-2/TRBV6-3	.	TRBJ1-5	ASSYSILAGASNQPQH
TRBV18	TRBD1	TRBJ2-7	ASSPGTGVIYEQY
TRBV11-1	.	TRBJ1-2	ASSLARRGRNYGYT
TRBV12-3/TRBV12-4	.	TRBJ1-4	ASRNSGPLNEKLF
TRBV4-1	.	TRBJ2-5	ASSQGSYQETQY
TRBV11-2	.	TRBJ2-5	ASSLEVPETQY
TRBV10-3	.	TRBJ2-7	AIGPRVAYEQY
TRBV20-1	.	TRBJ1-2	STGKVDGYT
TRBV12-3/TRBV12-4	.	TRBJ1-2	ASRLYGDYGYT
TRBV6-2/TRBV6-3	.	TRBJ1-5	ASSYSVGTWGGNQPQH
TRBV2	TRBD1	TRBJ1-5	ASRDREVYQPQH
TRBV6-1	.	TRBJ1-2	ATTEPSNYGYT
TRBV12-3/TRBV12-4	.	TRBJ2-5	ASSYSVREDETQY
TRBV28	TRBD2	TRBJ2-7	AIREGYEQY
TRBV6-2/TRBV6-3	.	TRBJ2-2	ASSLPLNTGELF
TRBV5-1	.	TRBJ1-1	ASRVRSLNTEAF
TRBV15	TRBD1	TRBJ2-5	ATSTKWSPGQGGETQY
TRBV4-1	.	TRBJ1-2	ASSQGSGVGYT
TRBV12-3/TRBV12-4	.	TRBJ2-7	ASSFRHSSYEQY
TRBV12-3/TRBV12-4	.	TRBJ1-1	ASSSGLNLVRAF
TRBV6-4	.	TRBJ1-1	ASSSEGGPVLDTEAF
TRBV19	.	TRBJ1-2	ASSMATLNGYT
TRBV24-1	.	TRBJ1-2	ATSDSRGRGPGDTNGYT
TRBV5-1	.	TRBJ1-2	ASSLAPGPRGYT
TRBV27	.	TRBJ1-2	ASSPGKNPGYT
TRBV4-3	.	TRBJ2-5	ASSQGRDGETQY
TRBV2	TRBD1	TRBJ1-1	ASSVIEGARTEAF
TRBV12-3/TRBV12-4	.	TRBJ2-5	ASSPDYPETQY
TRBV6-1	.	TRBJ1-6	ASRDGRSSYNSPLH
TRBV11-3	.	TRBJ2-7	ASSLTRHDSYEQY
TRBV19	TRBD1	TRBJ2-5	ASSRDSPETQY
TRBV28	.	TRBJ2-7	ASSVDKKQY
TRBV2	TRBD1	TRBJ2-2	ASSQTGDQVGELF
TRBV6-1	.	TRBJ2-7	ASSRRDYEQY
TRBV12-3/TRBV12-4	.	TRBJ1-1	ASSFRLRGWETEAF
TRBV7-9	.	TRBJ1-1	ASSLPGVSTEAF
TRBV6-1	.	TRBJ2-7	ASSASRGGSYEQY
TRBV5-5	TRBD1	TRBJ1-5	ASSTGERGQPQH
TRBV7-2	.	TRBJ2-7	ASSLEPYEQY
TRBV20-1	.	TRBJ1-5	SARQPASNQPQH